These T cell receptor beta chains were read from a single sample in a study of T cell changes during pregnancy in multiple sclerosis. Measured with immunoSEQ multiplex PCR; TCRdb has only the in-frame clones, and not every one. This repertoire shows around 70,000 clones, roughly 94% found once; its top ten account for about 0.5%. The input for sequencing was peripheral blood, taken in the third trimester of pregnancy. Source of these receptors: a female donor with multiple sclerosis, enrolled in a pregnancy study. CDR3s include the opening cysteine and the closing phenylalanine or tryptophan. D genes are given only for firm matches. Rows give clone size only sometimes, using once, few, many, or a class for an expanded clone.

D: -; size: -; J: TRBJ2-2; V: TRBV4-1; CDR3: CASSQDSRRNTGELFF; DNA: TGCGCCAGCAGCCAAGATTCACGGAGGAACACCGGGGAGCTGTTTTTT
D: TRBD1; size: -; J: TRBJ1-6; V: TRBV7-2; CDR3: CASSLQGVGNSPLHF; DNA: TGTGCCAGCAGCCTTCAGGGGGTCGGTAATTCACCCCTCCACTTT
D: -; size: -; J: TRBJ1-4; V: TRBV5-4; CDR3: CAWRGGPNEKLFF; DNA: TGTGCCTGGAGGGGGGGACCTAATGAAAAACTGTTTTTT
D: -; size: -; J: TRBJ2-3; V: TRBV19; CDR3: CATTTGVSTDTQYF; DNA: TGTGCCACCACTACGGGGGTTAGCACAGATACGCAGTATTTT
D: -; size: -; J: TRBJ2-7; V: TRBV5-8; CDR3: CASSSMPGPGYEQYF; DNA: TGTGCCAGCAGCTCTATGCCGGGTCCGGGATACGAGCAGTACTTC
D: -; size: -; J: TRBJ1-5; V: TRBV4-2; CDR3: CASSQEGGLRNQPQHF; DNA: TGTGCCAGCAGCCAAGAAGGAGGGTTAAGGAATCAGCCCCAGCATTTT
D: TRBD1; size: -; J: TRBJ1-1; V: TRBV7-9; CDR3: CASSDGTAPLNTEAFF; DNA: TGTGCCAGCAGCGACGGGACAGCTCCCTTGAACACTGAAGCTTTCTTT
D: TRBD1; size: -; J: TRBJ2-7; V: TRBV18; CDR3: CASSLGQGAGEQYF; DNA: TGTGCCAGCTCACTCGGACAGGGAGCCGGCGAGCAGTACTTC
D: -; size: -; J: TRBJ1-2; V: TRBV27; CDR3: CASSPRRGYGYTF; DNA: TGTGCCAGCAGTCCCCGGCGGGGCTATGGCTACACCTTC
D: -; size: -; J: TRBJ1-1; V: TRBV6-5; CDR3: CASSYSGRGPMTEAFF; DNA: TGTGCCAGCAGTTACTCGGGTCGAGGCCCGATGACTGAAGCTTTCTTT
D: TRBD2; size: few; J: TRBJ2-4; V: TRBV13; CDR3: CASSLAAGEPLAKNIQYF; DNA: TGTGCCAGCAGCTTGGCGGCGGGGGAGCCCTTAGCCAAAAACATTCAGTACTTC
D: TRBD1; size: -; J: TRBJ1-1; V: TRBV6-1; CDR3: CASRGQLNTEAFF; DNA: TGTGCCAGCAGGGGACAGTTGAACACTGAAGCTTTCTTT
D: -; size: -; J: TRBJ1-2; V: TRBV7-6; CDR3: CASSLLTEHGYTF; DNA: TGTGCCAGCAGCTTATTGACAGAACATGGCTACACCTTC
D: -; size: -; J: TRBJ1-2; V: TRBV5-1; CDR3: CASSLASGQGLFSRGYTF; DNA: TGCGCCAGCAGCTTGGCAAGCGGCCAAGGTCTCTTTTCTCGTGGCTACACCTTC
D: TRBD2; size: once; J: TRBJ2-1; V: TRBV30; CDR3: CAWSEVRLAGGGEQFF; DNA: TGTGCCTGGAGTGAAGTACGACTAGCGGGGGGGGGTGAGCAGTTCTTC
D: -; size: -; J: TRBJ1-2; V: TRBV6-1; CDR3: CASSEAGAAYGYTF; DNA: TGTGCCAGCAGTGAAGCGGGTGCGGCCTATGGCTACACCTTC
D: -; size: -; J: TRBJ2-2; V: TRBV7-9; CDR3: CASSLLADTGELFF; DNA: TGTGCCAGCAGCTTACTGGCTGACACCGGGGAGCTGTTTTTT
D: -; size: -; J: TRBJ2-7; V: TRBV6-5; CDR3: CASSYEQEQYF; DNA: TGTGCCAGCAGTTACGAGCAAGAGCAGTACTTC
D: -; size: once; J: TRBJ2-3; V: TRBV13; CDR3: CASSLGRDTQYF; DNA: TGTGCCAGCAGCTTAGGGAGAGATACGCAGTATTTT
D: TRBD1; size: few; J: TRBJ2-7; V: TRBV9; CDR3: CASSPRTGSSYEQYF; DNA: TGTGCCAGCAGCCCACGGACAGGGAGCTCCTACGAGCAGTACTTC